Only one count was recorded for the clone carrying this T cell receptor (beta chain). The CDR3 is made up of 15 amino acids. J was trimmed by 6 bases and V by 0 bases; bases with no gene match: 3. From germline, CDR1 is SGHAT and CDR2 FQDESV (reference sequence). This sample is drawn from a study of blood T cell repertoires in COVID-19. Profiling relied on immunoSEQ multiplex PCR, and the TCRdb table lists in-frame clones only, not all of them. This sample yields about 280,000 clones, of which roughly 89% are seen a single time; about 1.8% belongs to the top ten. The TCR was taken from a woman between 18 and 29 years old with acute COVID-19. V usage is TRBV11-1 and J usage is TRBJ2-7, with 12 bases lining up with TRBD1. The specimen was PBMCs or T cells enriched from blood (not recorded which). CDR3 bases: TGTGCCAGCAGCTTAGCGGGGACAGGGGGCTCCGAGCAGTACTTC. Amino acids: CASSLAGTGGSEQYF.